This T cell receptor beta chain appears in the sequencing data of a study of blood T cell repertoires in COVID-19. Measured with immunoSEQ multiplex PCR; TCRdb has only the in-frame clones, and not every one. The table records approximately 240,000 clones, approximately 84% of them present only once. The CDR3 runs 16 residues. CDR1 and CDR2 (germline): SEHNR, FQNEAQ (reference sequence). Trimming pared 7 bases from V and 0 bases from J, leaving 16 bases between. The chain recombines TRBV7-9 with TRBJ2-1; D is uncertain. Sequences were obtained from peripheral blood. The TCR was taken from a woman in her thirties who had recovered from COVID-19. CDR3 residues: CASNEVVPGSYNEQFF. CDR3 DNA: TGTGCCAGCAACGAAGTGGTCCCGGGCTCCTACAATGAGCAGTTCTTC.